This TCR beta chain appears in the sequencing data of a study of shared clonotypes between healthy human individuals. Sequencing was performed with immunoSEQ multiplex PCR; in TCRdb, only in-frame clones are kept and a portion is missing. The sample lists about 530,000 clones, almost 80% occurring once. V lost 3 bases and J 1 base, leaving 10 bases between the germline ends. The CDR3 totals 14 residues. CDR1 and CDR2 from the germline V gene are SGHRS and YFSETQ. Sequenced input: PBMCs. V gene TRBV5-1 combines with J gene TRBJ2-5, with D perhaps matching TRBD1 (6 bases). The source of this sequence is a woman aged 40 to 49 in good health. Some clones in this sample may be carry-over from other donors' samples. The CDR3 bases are TGCGCCAGCAGCTCGACAGGCCCCCAAGAGACCCAGTACTTC. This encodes CASSSTGPQETQYF.